This T cell receptor beta chain was observed in a study of HIV-infected patients and healthy controls. Whole-study findings and limits: Significantly higher mean Gini indices appeared in HIV-infected repertoires, possibly reflecting oligoclonality.

The CDR3 has 15 amino acids. Roughly three months, about 14 weeks, into antiretroviral therapy, follow-up blood was collected. No cell fractionation was done, so the repertoire covers all unsorted peripheral blood T cells. In its sample, this clonotype was seen many times. What it binds is not known. Reverse transcription used about 510 ng RNA and constant-region primers for alpha and beta. Alpha and beta chain libraries were made separately by chain-specific third strand synthesis with multiplexing indices. TCRdb itself ran the 5' RACE reads through MiXCR, one entry per CDR3 protein. The sample lists 18,000 or so distinct CDR3 sequences; under 9% were seen once.

The chain combines TRBV21-1 with TRBJ1-2; TRBD1 reflects the table's D call only, with no check against the DNA. TRBV21-1 is tagged as a pseudogene. The TCR sequence derives from an adult with HIV infection. The sequences come from blood, collected during antiretroviral therapy. The CDR3 loop reads CASSSRKGHFYGYTF. CDR3 nucleotides: TGTGCCAGCAGCTCCCGGAAGGGACACTTCTATGGCTACACCTTC.